The entry below gives a single T cell receptor beta chain sequence along with its context. What it binds is unknown. In TCRdb, the reads were re-called with MiXCR into one record per CDR3 protein. The sample holds 200,000 to 300,000 distinct CDR3 sequences, around 12% seen once. The CDR3 spans 14 residues. Germline values: CDR1 MDHEN, CDR2 SYDVKM. Trimming stripped 5 bases from V and 3 bases from J, with 13 bases between. The sample is drawn from a study of T cell repertoires in cytomegalovirus infection. For the study at large: Both a matching HLA type and CMV infection were indicated by public TCR beta signatures.

Study results and caveats: Adding up the frequency of public TCR beta families identified people who carried CMV plus the relevant HLA.

Sample: PBMCs. The chain uses TRBV28 and TRBJ1-2; D is unresolved. The receptor comes from a human donor in good health (CMV status not recorded). Some clones in this sample may be carry-over from other donors' samples. In DNA, the CDR3 is TGTGCCAGCAGTGAGGGCGGACGCGACTATGGCTACACCTTC. Encoded protein: CASSEGGRDYGYTF.